The entry below describes one T cell receptor (beta chain). These data are taken from a study of blood T cell repertoires in COVID-19. Per germline, CDR1 SGHRS and CDR2 YFSETQ. Trimming took 2 bases from V and 8 from J; bases not matched to a gene: 6. The CDR3 totals 13 residues. This table comes from immunoSEQ multiplex PCR, and its TCRdb copy is limited to in-frame clones, with some not included. The profile shows approximately 280,000 clones, 88% of them singletons. The chain couples TRBV5-1 to TRBJ1-2; 7 nucleotides agree with TRBD1. The sequence was collected from a man in his late teens or twenties with active or convalescent COVID-19. The sequencing input was peripheral blood. The CDR3 DNA reads as TGCGCCAGCAGCTTAGACAGGGTAGGAGGCTACACCTTC. This translates into CASSLDRVGGYTF.